The 21 T cell receptor beta chains reported below all come from one sample, sequenced in a study of CD8+ T cells in alopecia areata. Once RNA had been extracted, it was reverse transcribed into cDNA to act as the sequencing template. Assay used: immunoSEQ multiplex PCR; TCRdb lists only in-frame clones, some missing. The table has about 150,000 clones, 85% to 90% seen once. The material was CD8+ T cells sorted from blood, obtained at week 0. The receptor set was obtained from a human donor with alopecia areata.

The gene calls are TRBV18 and TRBJ1-1; D is unclear. The CDR3 runs 13 residues. Germline V gene sequence: CDR1 KGHSH, CDR2 LQKENI. V was clipped by 6 bases and J by 1 base, with 9 bases between them. The CDR3 loop reads CASSLDKNTEAFF. The DNA for the CDR3 is TGTGCCAGCTCCCTTGACAAGAACACTGAAGCTTTCTTT.

This clone has only a few counts. The chain employs TRBV29-1 and TRBJ2-7; 8 bases align to TRBD2. There are 13 residues in the CDR3. V trimming: 6 bases; J trimming: 3 bases; junction bases outside the gene matches: 7. Germline CDR1 is SQVTM and CDR2 is ANQGSEA. CDR3 region: CSVVDAGGYEQYF. The CDR3 region has the DNA TGCAGCGTCGTGGACGCGGGGGGCTACGAGCAGTACTTC.

The chain employs TRBV19 and TRBJ2-7; tentatively, D is TRBD1 or TRBD2 (5 bases each). Germline V gene lookup returns CDR1 LNHDA and CDR2 SQIVND (reference sequence). V was shortened by 6 bases and J by 1 base, with 16 bases between the two germline ends. The CDR3 spans 15 residues. CDR3 in amino acids: CASRRYGAESYEQYF. Here the CDR3 DNA reads TGTGCCAGTAGGAGGTACGGGGCAGAATCCTACGAGCAGTACTTC.

The chain employs TRBV6-5 and TRBJ2-5; D possibly corresponds to TRBD2 (5 bases). Trimming left V 7 bases short and J 1 base short, with 10 bases between. CDR3 length: 13 residues. Germline V gene lookup returns CDR1 MNHEY and CDR2 SVGAGI. CDR3 region: CASTEGVQETQYF. The CDR3 DNA reads as TGTGCCAGCACCGAGGGAGTCCAAGAGACCCAGTACTTC.

The chain joins TRBV21-1 to TRBJ2-7. TRBV21-1 is marked as a pseudogene. The CDR3 length is 13 residues. The CDR3 DNA is TGTGCCAGCAGCACGGACCATTACTACGAGCAGTACTTC. This gives the protein CASSTDHYYEQYF.

For the CDR3, the DNA is TGTGCCAGCAGCAAAACAGGGTTCACTGAAGCTTTCTTT. It translates to CASSKTGFTEAFF. This chain links TRBV6-5 with TRBJ1-1, with TRBD1 as a possible D gene (6 bases). The CDR3 runs to 13 residues. The V gene lost 6 bases and the J gene lost 4 bases, with 12 bases spanning the gap. Germline loops: CDR1 MNHEY, CDR2 SVGAGI.

The rearrangement joins TRBV2 to TRBJ2-1, with TRBD2 matching over 9 bases. The germline V gene encodes CDR1 SNHLY and CDR2 FYNNEI. The CDR3 sequence is 12 residues long. With 6 bases clipped from V and 16 bases from J, the junction kept 10 bases outside the gene matches. Written as DNA, the CDR3 is TGTGCCAGCAGCCCTGGGCTAGCGGGAAATTTCTTC. It specifies CASSPGLAGNFF.

This clone was seen only a few times. V usage is TRBV6-6 and J usage is TRBJ2-1; no definite D call. V lost 2 bases and J lost 10, with 3 bases in between. Germline V gives CDR1 MNHNY, CDR2 SVGAGI (reference sequence). The CDR3 consists of 10 residues. The CDR3 sequence: CASSYVEQFF. The CDR3 nucleotides read TGTGCCAGCAGTTACGTAGAGCAGTTCTTC.

The genes are TRBV30 and TRBJ1-1; no clear D. Germline assignment: CDR1 GTSNPN and CDR2 SVGIG (reference sequence). V dropped 8 bases and J dropped 1 base, with 8 bases sitting between them. This CDR3 region has 11 residues. In DNA, the CDR3 is TGTGCCATGGAAGGGAACACTGAAGCTTTCTTT. Its translation: CAMEGNTEAFF.

This chain links TRBV19 with TRBJ2-1; D is undetermined. The CDR3 loop spans 18 amino acids. The V gene's germline CDR1 is LNHDA and CDR2 SQIVND (reference sequence). V lost 4 bases and J lost 0, with 19 bases in between. This chain's CDR3 is CASSKFTHSISSYNEQFF. DNA of the CDR3: TGTGCCAGTAGTAAGTTCACGCACTCAATAAGCTCCTACAATGAGCAGTTCTTC.

The V and J genes are TRBV6-5 and TRBJ1-1; 7 positions agree with TRBD1. Trimming cost V 6 bases and J 5 bases; bases outside gene matches: 6. CDR3 size: 13 residues. The germline CDR1 and CDR2 sequences are MNHEY and SVGAGI. The CDR3 region is CASRGLQGTEAFF. The CDR3 DNA follows: TGTGCCAGCAGAGGATTACAGGGGACTGAAGCTTTCTTT.

The rearrangement joins TRBV11-2 to TRBJ2-1, with 7 bases that match TRBD1. J was trimmed by 12 bases and V by 4 bases; bases with no gene match: 9. Germline assignment: CDR1 SGHAT and CDR2 FQNNGV. This CDR3 contains 13 residues. The CDR3 DNA reads as TGTGCCAGCAGCTCAGGGACAGTCTACGGGCAGTTCTTC. Amino acid sequence: CASSSGTVYGQFF.

The V gene is TRBV4-2, the J gene TRBJ2-3; 7 bases are shared with TRBD2. The CDR3 contains 17 residues. The V and J ends lost 0 bases and 0 bases, in that order; junction bases with no gene match: 6. Germline assignment: CDR1 LGHNA and CDR2 YNFKEQ. CDR3 DNA sequence: TGTGCCAGCAGCCAAGAGGGAGGGGCCCCTAGCACAGATACGCAGTATTTT. Translating it yields CASSQEGGAPSTDTQYF.

V gene TRBV19 combines with J gene TRBJ1-5; D unclear. V was shortened by 6 bases and J by 9 bases, with 18 bases between the two germline ends. CDR3 size: 14 residues. Germline loops: CDR1 LNHDA, CDR2 SQIVND (reference sequence). The CDR3 here is CASSTSALGRPQHF. The CDR3 DNA reads as TGTGCCAGTAGCACCTCAGCACTGGGTCGGCCCCAGCATTTT.

The chain links TRBV2 to TRBJ2-3; 10 nucleotides line up with TRBD2. CDR1 and CDR2 (germline): SNHLY, FYNNEI. V lost 10 bases, J lost 1 base, and 5 bases stayed unmatched. The CDR3 totals 14 residues. The CDR3 DNA is TGTGCCACTCCGAGCGGGAGGGGCACAGATACGCAGTATTTT. It yields the protein CATPSGRGTDTQYF.

The chain combines TRBV27 with TRBJ2-2; weak D call: TRBD1 (6 bases). CDR1 and CDR2 from the germline V gene are MNHEY and SMNVEV (reference sequence). The V end was cut by 0 bases, the J end by 1 base, with 9 bases between. CDR3 length: 16 residues. The DNA for the CDR3 is TGTGCCAGCAGTTTATCGGGACACATGAACACCGGGGAGCTGTTTTTT. Translation: CASSLSGHMNTGELFF.

The chain combines TRBV27 with TRBJ2-7; tentatively, D is TRBD2 (6 bases). The CDR3 totals 12 residues. Looked up from germline, CDR1 is MNHEY and CDR2 is SMNVEV (reference sequence). V was cut by 8 bases and J by 2 bases, with 10 bases left in between. As DNA, the CDR3 is TGTGCCAGCTTCGGGGGAGCCTACGAGCAGTACTTC. Translated, it gives CASFGGAYEQYF.

In nucleotides, the CDR3 is TGTGCCAGCAGCTTGGCGGAGTGGGAGGGCTGGGATACGCAGTATTTT. Amino acid sequence: CASSLAEWEGWDTQYF. The gene calls are TRBV5-6 and TRBJ2-3; 7 bases line up with TRBD2. The CDR3 contains 16 residues. Per the germline V gene, CDR1 is SGHDT and CDR2 is YYEEEE. Trimming removed 0 bases from V and 6 bases from J; junction bases left unmatched: 10.

J is TRBJ1-2 and V is TRBV25-1; the D gene is possibly TRBD1 (5 bases). V shed 0 bases and J shed 2 bases, with 13 bases lying between them. The CDR3 runs 16 residues. Germline values: CDR1 MGHDK, CDR2 SYGVNS. The CDR3: CASSEYDGGENYGYTF. Here the CDR3 DNA reads TGTGCCAGCAGTGAATATGATGGGGGTGAAAACTATGGCTACACCTTC.

About this clone: Other DNA sequences in the sample encode the same CDR3. Here the CDR3 DNA reads TGCGCCAGCAGCCAAGGGGCGGATGAAGCTTTCTTT. It specifies CASSQGADEAFF. The chain employs TRBV4-1 and TRBJ1-1; D uncertain. V was pared by 1 base and J by 7 bases, with 7 bases between. The CDR3 loop spans 12 amino acids. From germline, CDR1 is MGHRA and CDR2 YSYEKL.

The V gene is TRBV2, the J gene TRBJ2-1, with 9 bases aligning to TRBD1. The CDR3 length is 16 residues. Germline V lookup: CDR1 SNHLY, CDR2 FYNNEI. V dropped 6 bases and J dropped 3; count of bases not matched to a gene: 9. CDR3 nucleotides: TGTGCCAGCAGACACCGGACAGGGGACAACTACAATGAGCAGTTCTTC. It codes for CASRHRTGDNYNEQFF.